This TCR beta chain appears in the sequencing data of a study of shared clonotypes between healthy human individuals. Across the study: A couple of women and a few men aged 18 to 49 made up the donors.

The protocol was immunoSEQ multiplex PCR, while the TCRdb copy is restricted to in-frame clones and leaves out a portion. The data show about half a million clones, 70% to 80% seen once. Each donor was a Caucasian adult residing in Nashville, Tennessee. Study-wide results and limits: Clonotype sharing among donors likely depends on sequencing depth.

Points on this clone: Its antigen is still unknown.

The sequencing input was PBMCs. This TCR derives from a woman aged 40 to 55 in good health. Some clones in this sample may be carry-over from other donors' samples.

The CDR3 coding sequence is TGTGCCAGCAGTGAATCCGTAGGACAGGCCTCTAATGAAAAACTGTTTTTT. Its translation: CASSESVGQASNEKLFF. V usage is TRBV25-1 and J usage is TRBJ1-4; 7 nucleotides match TRBD1. The CDR3 length is 17 residues. Germline V gene lookup returns CDR1 MGHDK and CDR2 SYGVNS. Trimming at V came to 1 base and at J to 3 bases, leaving 8 bases not matched to a gene.